Listed here is a single T cell receptor (beta chain). This sample stems from a study of molecular identifiers for immune sequencing clone quantification. CDR1 is SEHNR and CDR2 is FQNEAQ in the germline V gene (reference sequence). Trimming shortened V by 5 bases and J by 0 bases, and 11 bases separated the two germline ends. There are 15 residues in the CDR3. TCRdb reprocessed the PCR reads with MiXCR, giving one entry per CDR3 protein. Here the sample spans nearly 55,000 distinct CDR3 sequences, roughly a third being singletons. The clonotype originates from a human donor in good health. Some libraries in this study had Jurkat cell RNA spiked in. The sample comprised naive CD8+ T cells from blood, with Jurkat cell RNA spiked in. As for subset: FACS-sorted CD8+CD4-CCR7+CD45RA+ naive T cells. The chain joins TRBV7-9 to TRBJ1-3; unclear D gene. The CDR3 bases are TGTGCCAGCAGCGCCACCCTTGACTCTGGAAACACCATATATTTT. Amino acid sequence: CASSATLDSGNTIYF.